This T cell receptor (beta chain) was identified in a study of blood T cell repertoires in COVID-19. Across the whole study: Acute and convalescent COVID-19 samples came from the United States, Italy and Spain. The analysed material was cDNA or gDNA that came from T cells, B-cell-depleted T cells, or PBMCs.

The CDR3 is 15 amino acids. Germline CDR1 and CDR2: LNHDA and SQIVND (reference sequence). J lost 6 bases, V lost 7 bases, and 13 bases had no gene match. How the authors handled the data: Using reference gene primer amplification, nucleated cell counts were estimated. This table comes from immunoSEQ multiplex PCR, and its TCRdb copy is limited to in-frame clones, with some not included. That table supplies the V and J calls and clone size; D and trimming were determined from the DNA. The sample lists tens of thousands of clones; more than 60% were seen once. The material sequenced was peripheral blood. The chain has TRBV19 and TRBJ1-2, with 8 bases matching TRBD1. This clonotype was obtained from a human donor in a cohort sampled during active COVID-19. In DNA, the CDR3 is TGTGCCAGTACCTACAGGGGGGGGACAGACCATGGCTACACCTTC. As protein: CASTYRGGTDHGYTF.